The next 8 T cell receptor beta chains were all read from a single sample in a study of CD8 T cells in Susac syndrome. Reverse transcription of about 0.5 to 1 ug RNA used random hexamers. Via MiXCR, TCRdb re-called the immunoSEQ multiplex PCR reads, giving one row per CDR3 protein. The table shows 160,000 or so distinct CDR3 sequences, with 85% to 95% occurring only once. Sequenced input: CD8+ T cells from PBMCs. These receptors originate from a human donor with multiple sclerosis.

The chain has TRBV21-1 and TRBJ2-1; the D call of TRBD1 is as the table states it, not checked on the DNA. TRBV21-1 is a listed pseudogene. This CDR3 is 17 amino acids long. CDR3 DNA: TGTGCCAGCAGCAAAGGACCCCCGGGGACCCCCTACAATGAGCAGTTCTTC. Protein sequence: CASSKGPPGTPYNEQFF.

The chain is built from TRBV5-6 and TRBJ1-4, with D possibly TRBD1 on 5 matching bases. The CDR3 is 14 residues long. Looked up from germline, CDR1 is SGHDT and CDR2 is YYEEEE. V lost 4 bases and J 8 bases, leaving 15 bases between the germline ends. The CDR3 DNA reads as TGTGCCAGCAGCCTGAGAGGGGCAAGCGAAAAACTGTTTTTT. Amino acid sequence: CASSLRGASEKLFF.

The chain is built from TRBV3-1 and TRBJ2-2; TRBD1 aligns across 7 bases. Germline V lookup: CDR1 LGHDT, CDR2 YNNKEL (reference sequence). Trimming cost V 1 base and J 7 bases; bases outside gene matches: 6. This CDR3 comprises 15 residues. Here the CDR3 DNA reads TGTGCCAGCAGCCAAGGACAGGGTGGGTTCGGGGAGCTGTTTTTT. It translates to CASSQGQGGFGELFF.

The chain is built from TRBV29-1 and TRBJ2-7; possible D gene TRBD2, 7 bases. CDR1 and CDR2 (germline): SQVTM, ANQGSEA. V was cut by 5 bases and J by 3 bases, with 14 bases left in between. The CDR3 covers 13 residues. CDR3 residues: CSVFGGAYYEQYF. Written as DNA, the CDR3 is TGCAGCGTTTTTGGGGGGGCATACTACGAGCAGTACTTC.

The J gene is TRBJ2-7, the V gene TRBV28; perhaps TRBD1 as D (6 bases). Trimming pared 6 bases from V and 3 bases from J, leaving 15 bases between. CDR1 and CDR2 (germline): MDHEN, SYDVKM. This CDR3 region has 14 residues. The CDR3 here is CASSGTPEVYEQYF. For the CDR3, the DNA is TGTGCCAGCAGCGGGACACCGGAGGTCTACGAGCAGTACTTC.

This clonotype appeared a single time. V gene TRBV3-1 combines with J gene TRBJ2-3, with a tentative D call TRBD2 (6 bases). The CDR3 consists of 15 residues. The V gene lost 5 bases and the J gene lost 6 bases, with 18 bases spanning the gap. Germline V CDR1 and CDR2: LGHDT, YNNKEL (reference sequence). CDR3 bases: TGTGCCAGCAGCTCCAGACTAGGACTTAAGGATACGCAGTATTTT. It yields the protein CASSSRLGLKDTQYF.

The table lists this clonotype with a count of one. The rearrangement joins TRBV7-8 to TRBJ2-7; D unresolved. The V gene's germline CDR1 is SGHVS and CDR2 FQNEAQ. V was clipped by 2 bases and J by 3 bases, with 8 bases between them. The CDR3 is made up of 13 amino acids. CDR3 protein: CASSLRPVYEQYF. CDR3 nucleotides: TGTGCCAGCAGCTTACGGCCAGTCTACGAGCAGTACTTC.

The chain combines TRBV27 with TRBJ1-2; no definite D call. Germline values: CDR1 MNHEY, CDR2 SMNVEV (reference sequence). Trimming pared 6 bases from V and 4 bases from J, leaving 15 bases between. This CDR3 spans 14 amino acids. The CDR3 DNA reads as TGTGCCAGCAGGCCGCTGCTGGGAATCTATGGCTACACCTTC. It translates to CASRPLLGIYGYTF.